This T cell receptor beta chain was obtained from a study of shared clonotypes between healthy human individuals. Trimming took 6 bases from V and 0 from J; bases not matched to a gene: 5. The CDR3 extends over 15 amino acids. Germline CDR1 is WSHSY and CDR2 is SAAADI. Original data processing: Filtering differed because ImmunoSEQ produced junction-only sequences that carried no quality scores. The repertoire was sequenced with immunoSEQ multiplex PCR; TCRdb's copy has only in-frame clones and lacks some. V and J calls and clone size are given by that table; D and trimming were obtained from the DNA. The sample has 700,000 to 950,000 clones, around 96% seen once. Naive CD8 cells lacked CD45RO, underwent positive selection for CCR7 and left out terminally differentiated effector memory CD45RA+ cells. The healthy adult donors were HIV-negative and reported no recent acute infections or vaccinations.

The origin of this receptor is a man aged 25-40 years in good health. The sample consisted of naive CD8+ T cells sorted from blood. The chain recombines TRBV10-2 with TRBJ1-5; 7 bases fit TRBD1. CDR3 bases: TGCGCCAGCAGAGGGACAGACTATAGCAATCAGCCCCAGCATTTT. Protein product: CASRGTDYSNQPQHF.